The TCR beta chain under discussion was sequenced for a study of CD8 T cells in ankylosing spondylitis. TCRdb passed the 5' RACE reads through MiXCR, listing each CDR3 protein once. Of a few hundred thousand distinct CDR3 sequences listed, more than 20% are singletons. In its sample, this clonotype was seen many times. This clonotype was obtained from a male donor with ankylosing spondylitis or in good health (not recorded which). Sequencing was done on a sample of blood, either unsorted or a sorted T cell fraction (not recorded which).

The DNA of the CDR3 is TGTGCCAGCACCGACTCCGGGACAGGCACAGAGACCCAGTACTTC. It is translated as CASTDSGTGTETQYF. V usage is TRBV12-3 or TRBV12-4 and J usage is TRBJ2-5, with 8 positions matching TRBD1. V shed 7 bases and J 4 bases; nucleotides not matched to a gene: 11. This CDR3 spans 15 amino acids.